Listed below are T cell receptor beta chains from one sample, sequenced in a study of cytomegalovirus exposure and HLA in healthy donors. Here immunoSEQ multiplex PCR was the method, and the copy in TCRdb shows in-frame clones only, minus some. The sample holds around 170,000 clones, 78% seen once. Specimen: PBMCs. All receptors derive from a male donor in good health and CMV-seronegative. Each CDR3 is given with its conserved first and last residue. A D gene is named only where the DNA matches it firmly. Not every row has a clone size; where given, it reads once, few, many or a size class.

abundance	v_gene	j_gene	d_gene	CDR3nt	CDR3aa
.	TRBV7-2	TRBJ2-7	.	TGTGCCAGCAGCCCGGGACACCCCTACGAGCAGTACTTC	CASSPGHPYEQYF
.	TRBV4-3	TRBJ1-2	TRBD1	TGCGCCAGCAGCCGCTACACCGGGACAGGCTATGGCTACACCTTC	CASSRYTGTGYGYTF
.	TRBV7-9	TRBJ1-2	.	TGTGCCAGCAGCTCCGACACCTATGGCTACACCTTC	CASSSDTYGYTF
.	TRBV7-2	TRBJ2-5	TRBD2	TGTGCCAGCAGCCCAGTGGCTAGCGGGAGAGTAGAGACCCAGTACTTC	CASSPVASGRVETQYF
.	TRBV6-1	TRBJ2-3	.	TGTGCCGCACGACGGGGGAGCACAGATACGCAGTATTTT	CAARRGSTDTQYF
.	TRBV5-1	TRBJ2-1	.	TGCGCCAGCAGCTTGGGGCAGGGTCAAGATGAGCAGTTCTTC	CASSLGQGQDEQFF
.	TRBV5-1	TRBJ2-7	TRBD2	TGCGCCAGCAGCCCTTTGACTAGCGGGGGCTACGAGCAGTACTTC	CASSPLTSGGYEQYF
once	TRBV14	TRBJ1-2	TRBD1	TGTGCCAGCAGCCAAGGGGACAGGGGGCGAGACTATGGCTACACCTTC	CASSQGDRGRDYGYTF
few	TRBV4-1	TRBJ1-3	.	TGCGCCAGCAGCCAAGTCACAGGCTCTGGAAACACCATATATTTT	CASSQVTGSGNTIYF
.	TRBV5-5	TRBJ2-1	.	TGTGCCAGCAGCGCGCATGTCAACCAGGGGAGCTCCTACAATGAGCAGTTCTTC	CASSAHVNQGSSYNEQFF